The 7 T cell receptor beta chains presented below share a single source sample, sequenced in a study of T-cell memory formation after mild COVID-19. TCRdb redid the calling of the 5' RACE reads with MiXCR, one entry per CDR3 protein. The repertoire holds 75,000 to 95,000 distinct CDR3 sequences, with around an eighth as singletons. Sequences were obtained from PBMCs or a T cell subset sorted from them (not recorded which). Receptors originate from an adult woman who had mild COVID-19 (a few samples of this study predate the infection). Cell type and time point are not known.

This chain connects TRBV7-6 to TRBJ2-7; 11 bases line up with TRBD1. The V segment lost 5 bases and the J segment 6 bases; nucleotides outside the gene matches: 3. The CDR3 covers 13 residues. CDR1 and CDR2 from the germline V gene are SGHVS and FNYEAQ. DNA of the CDR3: TGTGCCAGCAGCCAGGGGACAGGGGGCGAGCAGTACTTC. Protein sequence: CASSQGTGGEQYF. The full variable domain, with the rest looked up from reference TRBV7-6 and TRBJ2-7, is GAGVSQSPRYKVTKRGQDVALRCDPISGHVSLYWYRQALGQGPEFLTYFNYEAQQDKSGLPNDRFSAERPEGSISTLTIQRTEQRDSAMYRCASSQGTGGEQYFGPGTRLTVT.

There are a few counts of this clonotype. The chain uses TRBV14 and TRBJ2-1, with D possibly being TRBD1 (6 bases). Germline CDR1 and CDR2: SGHDN and FVKESK. V lost 5 bases and J 5 bases, leaving 16 bases between the germline ends. The CDR3 is 15 residues long. CDR3 in DNA: TGTGCCAGCAGCGGAACGGACAGTCGAGACAATGAGCAGTTCTTC. This gives the protein CASSGTDSRDNEQFF.

This clonotype has only a few counts. In DNA form, the CDR3 reads TGTGCCAGCAGTTCTAGCGGGACCTACGAGCAGTACTTC. Translation: CASSSSGTYEQYF. The chain couples TRBV6-5 to TRBJ2-7; 9 nucleotides align to TRBD2. The CDR3 totals 13 residues. Trimming removed 4 bases from V and 2 bases from J; junction bases left unmatched: 0. Germline CDR1 and CDR2: MNHEY and SVGAGI.

This rearrangement joins TRBV29-1 to TRBJ2-7, with D perhaps TRBD2 (7 bases). Germline V gives CDR1 SQVTM, CDR2 ANQGSEA. The CDR3 runs to 11 residues. With 2 bases removed from V and 6 bases from J, the gap between germline ends came to 8 bases. This chain's CDR3 is CSVERGGEQYF. Here the CDR3 DNA reads TGCAGCGTTGAAAGGGGGGGCGAGCAGTACTTC.

This clonotype was seen only a few times. The rearrangement links TRBV24-1 to TRBJ2-1; maybe TRBD1 (6 bases). CDR3 length: 15 residues. The V gene's germline CDR1 is KGHDR and CDR2 SFDVKD. The V gene lost 10 bases and the J gene lost 0 bases, with 15 bases spanning the gap. CDR3 sequence reads: CATERGLGSYNEQFF. Written as DNA, the CDR3 is TGTGCCACTGAGAGGGGGTTGGGCTCCTACAATGAGCAGTTCTTC.

This rearrangement joins TRBV19 to TRBJ1-5, with D possibly matching TRBD1 (5 bases). Germline CDR1 is LNHDA and CDR2 is SQIVND (reference sequence). The CDR3 extends over 15 amino acids. V lost 3 bases and J lost 5, with 14 bases in between. The chain's CDR3 is CASSIRRGGDQPQHF. The CDR3 nucleotides read TGTGCCAGTAGTATCCGGCGGGGAGGGGATCAGCCCCAGCATTTT. The variable domain in full, with the rest retrieved from reference TRBV19 and TRBJ1-5, is DGGITQSPKYLFRKEGQNVTLSCEQNLNHDAMYWYRQDPGQGLRLIYYSQIVNDFQKGDIAEGYSVSREKKESFPLTVTSAQKNPTAFYLCASSIRRGGDQPQHFGDGTRLSIL.

The rearrangement uses TRBV7-9 and TRBJ1-6; D is unresolved. Trimming shortened V by 5 bases and J by 12 bases, and 14 bases separated the two germline ends. The CDR3 consists of 13 residues. The germline CDR1 and CDR2 sequences are SEHNR and FQNEAQ (reference sequence). CDR3 DNA: TGTGCCAGCAGCACGGTCGGGGTAGTACCCCTCCACTTT. Translated, it gives CASSTVGVVPLHF.